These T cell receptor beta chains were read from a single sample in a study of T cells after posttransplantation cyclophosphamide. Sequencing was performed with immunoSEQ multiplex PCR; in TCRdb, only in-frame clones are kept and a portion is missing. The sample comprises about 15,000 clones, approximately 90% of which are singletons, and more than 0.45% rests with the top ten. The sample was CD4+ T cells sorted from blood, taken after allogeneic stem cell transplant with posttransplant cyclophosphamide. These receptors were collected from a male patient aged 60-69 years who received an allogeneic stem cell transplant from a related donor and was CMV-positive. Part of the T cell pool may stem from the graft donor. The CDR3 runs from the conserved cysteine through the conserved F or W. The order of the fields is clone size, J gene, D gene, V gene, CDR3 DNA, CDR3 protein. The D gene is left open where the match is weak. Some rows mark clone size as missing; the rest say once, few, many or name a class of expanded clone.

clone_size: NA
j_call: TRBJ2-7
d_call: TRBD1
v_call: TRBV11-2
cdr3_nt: TGTGCCAGCAGCTTTGACAGGGGAAGTCCGATCGGCAACGAGCAGTACTTC
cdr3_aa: CASSFDRGSPIGNEQYF

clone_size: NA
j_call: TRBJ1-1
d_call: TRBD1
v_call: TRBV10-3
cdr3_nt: TGTGCCATCAGACGAGGACAGGGCCCCACTGAAGCTTTCTTT
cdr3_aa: CAIRRGQGPTEAFF

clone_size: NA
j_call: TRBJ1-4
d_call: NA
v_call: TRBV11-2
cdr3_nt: TGTGCCAGCAGCTTAGAGTATGGGCGTCTGTTTTTT
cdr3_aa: CASSLEYGRLFF

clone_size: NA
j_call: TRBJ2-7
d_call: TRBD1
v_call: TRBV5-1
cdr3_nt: TGCGCCAGCAGCTTAGCGGGACAGGGCGACGAGCAGTACTTC
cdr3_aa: CASSLAGQGDEQYF

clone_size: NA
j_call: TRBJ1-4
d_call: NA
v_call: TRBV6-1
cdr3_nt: TGTGCCAGCAGTGAATTGGGCAGGGGAAGCGAAAAACTGTTTTTT
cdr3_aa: CASSELGRGSEKLFF

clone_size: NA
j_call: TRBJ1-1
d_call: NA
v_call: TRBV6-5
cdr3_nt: TGTGCCAGCAGCCTCGACAGGATAACACTGAAAGCTTTCTTT
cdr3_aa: CASSLDRITLKAFF

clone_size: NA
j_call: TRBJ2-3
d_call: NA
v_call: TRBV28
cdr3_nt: TGTGCCAGCACTTCCGGGGATACGCAGTATTTT
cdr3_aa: CASTSGDTQYF

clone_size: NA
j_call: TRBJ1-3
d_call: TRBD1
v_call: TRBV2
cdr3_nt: TGTGCCAGCCTAAGAGGGGGACAGACAAGCTCTGGAAACACCATATATTTT
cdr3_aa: CASLRGGQTSSGNTIYF

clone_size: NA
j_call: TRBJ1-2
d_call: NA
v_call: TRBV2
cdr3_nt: TGTGCCAGCAGTGCACAGGGCACGAATGGCTACACCTTC
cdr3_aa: CASSAQGTNGYTF

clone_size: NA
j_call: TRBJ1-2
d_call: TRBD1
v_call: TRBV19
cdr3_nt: TGTGCCAGTACCTCGGGACAGGGTAACTATGGCTACACCTTC
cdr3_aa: CASTSGQGNYGYTF

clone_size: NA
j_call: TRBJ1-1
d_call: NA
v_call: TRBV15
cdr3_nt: TGTGCCACCAGCAAGTACGGGAGTACTGAAGCTTTCTTT
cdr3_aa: CATSKYGSTEAFF

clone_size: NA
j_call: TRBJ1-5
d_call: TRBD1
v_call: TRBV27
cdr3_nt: TGTGCCAGCAGTCTACCAGACAGGGGGCCGAATCAGCCCCAGCATTTT
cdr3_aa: CASSLPDRGPNQPQHF

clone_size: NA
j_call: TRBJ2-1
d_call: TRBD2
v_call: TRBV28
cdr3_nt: TGTGCCAGCAGTTCAGGGACTAGCGGGGCCACAGTTGGGCAGTTCTTC
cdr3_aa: CASSSGTSGATVGQFF

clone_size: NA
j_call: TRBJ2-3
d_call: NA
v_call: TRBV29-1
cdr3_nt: TGCAGCGTTGTACGGGGGAGCACAGATACGCAGTATTTT
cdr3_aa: CSVVRGSTDTQYF

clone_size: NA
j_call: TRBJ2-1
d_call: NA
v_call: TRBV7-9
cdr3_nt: TGTGCCAGCAGTACCTACAATGAGCAGTTCTTC
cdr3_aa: CASSTYNEQFF

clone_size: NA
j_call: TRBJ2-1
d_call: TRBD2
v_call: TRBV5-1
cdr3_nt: TGCGCCAGCAGCTTGGGGCTAGCGGGGGGGCTGGGTGAGCAGTTCTTC
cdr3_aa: CASSLGLAGGLGEQFF

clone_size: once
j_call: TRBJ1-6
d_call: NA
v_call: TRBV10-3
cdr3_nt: TGTGCCATCACTCCGGGAAATAATTCACCCCTCCACTTT
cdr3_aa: CAITPGNNSPLHF

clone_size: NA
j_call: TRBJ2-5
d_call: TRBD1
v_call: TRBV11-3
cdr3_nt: TGTGCCAGCAGCTCAAACAGGGGGCAAGAGACCCAGTACTTC
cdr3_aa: CASSSNRGQETQYF

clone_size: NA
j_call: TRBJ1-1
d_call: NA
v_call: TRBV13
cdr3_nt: TGTGCCAGCGCCCCCCGGAGGGGCACTGAAGCTTTCTTT
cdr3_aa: CASAPRRGTEAFF

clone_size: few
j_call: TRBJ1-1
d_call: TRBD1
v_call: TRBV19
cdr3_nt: TGTGCCAGTAGCCCTATTGGGGACAGGGGCGGTGGAAGTGAAGCTTTCTTT
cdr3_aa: CASSPIGDRGGGSEAFF

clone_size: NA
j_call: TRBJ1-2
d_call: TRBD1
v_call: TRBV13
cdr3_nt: TGTGCCAGCAGCTTAGGGGACAGGGGGTTCGGCGGCTACACCTTC
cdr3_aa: CASSLGDRGFGGYTF

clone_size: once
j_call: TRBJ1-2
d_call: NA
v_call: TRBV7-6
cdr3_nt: TGTGCCAGCAGCGTAGCGACAGGTCAGGACTATGGCTACACCTTC
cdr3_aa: CASSVATGQDYGYTF

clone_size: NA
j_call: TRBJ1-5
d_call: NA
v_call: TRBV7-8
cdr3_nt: TGTGCCAGCAGCCCACTCTCAACGGGATTACAGGGACCCTATAGCAATCAGCCCCAGCATTTT
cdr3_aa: CASSPLSTGLQGPYSNQPQHF

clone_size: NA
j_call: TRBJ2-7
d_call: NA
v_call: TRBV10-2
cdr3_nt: TGCGCCAGCATGAACTTGGGCTACGAGCAGTACTTC
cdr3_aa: CASMNLGYEQYF

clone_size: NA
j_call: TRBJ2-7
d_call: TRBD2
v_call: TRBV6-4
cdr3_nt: TGTGCCAGCAGTGAGAAAATAGCGGGGGCCTCCTACGAGCAGTACTTC
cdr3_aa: CASSEKIAGASYEQYF

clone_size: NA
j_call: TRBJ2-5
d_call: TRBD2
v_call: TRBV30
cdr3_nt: TGTGCCTGGAGTGGACTAGCGGGGGGGGAGACCCAGTACTTC
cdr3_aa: CAWSGLAGGETQYF

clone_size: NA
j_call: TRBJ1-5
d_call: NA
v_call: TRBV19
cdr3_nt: TGTGCCAGTAGTATCCAGGGGCAAGGTCAGCCCCAGCATTTT
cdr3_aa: CASSIQGQGQPQHF

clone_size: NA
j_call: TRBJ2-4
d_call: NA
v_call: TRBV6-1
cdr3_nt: TGTGCCAGCAGTGAAGCGGAAGCGTTAGCCAAAAACATTCAGTACTTC
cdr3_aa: CASSEAEALAKNIQYF

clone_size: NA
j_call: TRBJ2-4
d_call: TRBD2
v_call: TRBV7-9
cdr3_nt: TGTGCCAGCAGCTCTCCGGGACTAGCGGGGATCTACATTCAGTACTTC
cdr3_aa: CASSSPGLAGIYIQYF

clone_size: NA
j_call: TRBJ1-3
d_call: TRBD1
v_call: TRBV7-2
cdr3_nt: TGTGCCAGCAGCTCGTCTACAGGGACAGGTGGAAACACCATATATTTT
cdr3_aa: CASSSSTGTGGNTIYF

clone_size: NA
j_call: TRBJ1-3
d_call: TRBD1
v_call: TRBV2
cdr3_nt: TGTGCCAGCAGCTTGACAGGGTACTCTGGAAACACCATATATTTT
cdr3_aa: CASSLTGYSGNTIYF

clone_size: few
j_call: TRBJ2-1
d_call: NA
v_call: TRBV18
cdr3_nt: TGTGCCAGCTCACCTACAGAGGGTGAGCATGAGCAGTTCTTC
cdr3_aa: CASSPTEGEHEQFF

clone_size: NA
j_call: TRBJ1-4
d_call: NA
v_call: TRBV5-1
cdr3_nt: TGCGCCAGCAGCCTGGGAGGGATTAATGAAAAACTGTTTTTT
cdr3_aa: CASSLGGINEKLFF

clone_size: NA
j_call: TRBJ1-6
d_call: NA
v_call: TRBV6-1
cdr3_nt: TGTGCCAGCAGCCCACCGGGGGGAATTAATTCACCCCTCCACTTT
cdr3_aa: CASSPPGGINSPLHF

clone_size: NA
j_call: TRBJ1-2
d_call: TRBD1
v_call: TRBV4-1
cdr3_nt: TGCGCCAGCAGCCAAGCCATCGGACAGGGGTTCTATGGCTACACCTTC
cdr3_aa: CASSQAIGQGFYGYTF

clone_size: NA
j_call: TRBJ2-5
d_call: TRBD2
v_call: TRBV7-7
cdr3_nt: TGTGCCAGCAGCCATGGACTAGTAGGAGAGACCCAGTACTTC
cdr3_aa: CASSHGLVGETQYF

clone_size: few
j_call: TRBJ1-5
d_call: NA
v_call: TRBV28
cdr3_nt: TGTGCCAGCAGGCAAACAGGTCAGCCCCAGCATTTT
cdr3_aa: CASRQTGQPQHF

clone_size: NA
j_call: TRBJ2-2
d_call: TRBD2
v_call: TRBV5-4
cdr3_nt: TGTGCCAGCAGCTTGGAGGGGAGGACTAGCGGGAACACCGGGGAGCTGTTTTTT
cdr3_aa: CASSLEGRTSGNTGELFF

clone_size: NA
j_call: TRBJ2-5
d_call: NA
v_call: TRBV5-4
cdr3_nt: TGTGCCAGCAGCTGGGGGGGCCGGGGAAACGAGGAGACCCAGTACTTC
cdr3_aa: CASSWGGRGNEETQYF

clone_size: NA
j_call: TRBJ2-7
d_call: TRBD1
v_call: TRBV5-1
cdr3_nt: TGCGCCAGCAGCGCCCCCGAGACAGGGTCTTACGAGCAGTACTTC
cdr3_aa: CASSAPETGSYEQYF

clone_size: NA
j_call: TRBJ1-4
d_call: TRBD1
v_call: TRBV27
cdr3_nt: TGTGCCAGCAAGGTTATAAGGTACAGGGGAACTGAAAAACTGTTTTTT
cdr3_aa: CASKVIRYRGTEKLFF

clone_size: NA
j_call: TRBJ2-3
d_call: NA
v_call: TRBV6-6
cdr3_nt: TGTGCCAGCAGACCCGCGGCAGATACGCAGTATTTT
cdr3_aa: CASRPAADTQYF

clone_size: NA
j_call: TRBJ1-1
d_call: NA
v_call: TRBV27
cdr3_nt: TGTGCCAGCAGTTTTAGAGAGACAGTTGAAGCTTTCTTT
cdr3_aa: CASSFRETVEAFF

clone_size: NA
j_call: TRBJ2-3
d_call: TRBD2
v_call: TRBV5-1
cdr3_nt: TGCGCCAGCAGCTTGGTTTCCAGCGGGGGGGCAGATACGCAGTATTTT
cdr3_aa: CASSLVSSGGADTQYF

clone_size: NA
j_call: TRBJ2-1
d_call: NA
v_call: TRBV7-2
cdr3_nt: TGTGCCAGCAGCTTAGGCGGGAACTACAATGAGCAGTTCTTC
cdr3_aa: CASSLGGNYNEQFF

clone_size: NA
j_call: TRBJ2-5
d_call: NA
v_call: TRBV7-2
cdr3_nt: TGTGCCAGCAGCTTATTCGGGGGGCGGGAGACCCAGTACTTC
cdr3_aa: CASSLFGGRETQYF

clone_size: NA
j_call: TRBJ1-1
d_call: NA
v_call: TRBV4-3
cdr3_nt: TGCGCCAGCAGCCAAGATCCACAGGGTGAGTTGGCTTTCTTT
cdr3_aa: CASSQDPQGELAFF

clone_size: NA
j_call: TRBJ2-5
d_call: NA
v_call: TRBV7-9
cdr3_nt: TGTGCCAGCAGCTCCTACGGCGGGGCCTCACAAGAGACCCAGTACTTC
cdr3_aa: CASSSYGGASQETQYF

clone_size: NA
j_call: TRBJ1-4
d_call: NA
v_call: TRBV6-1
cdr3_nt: TGTGCCAGCAGTGAAAGCAGGGGCGAAAAACTGTTTTTT
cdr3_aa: CASSESRGEKLFF

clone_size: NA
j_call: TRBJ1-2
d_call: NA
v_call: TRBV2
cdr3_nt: TGTGCCAGCAGGGCGGCAGGGTGGGCCTATGGCTACACCTTC
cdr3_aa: CASRAAGWAYGYTF

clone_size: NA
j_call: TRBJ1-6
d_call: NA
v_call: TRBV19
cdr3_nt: TGTGCCAGTAGTGCAGGGCTTCGGAATTCACCCCTCCACTTT
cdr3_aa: CASSAGLRNSPLHF

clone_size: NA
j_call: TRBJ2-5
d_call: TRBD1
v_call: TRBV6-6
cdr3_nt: TGTGCCAGCAAACAGGGGCGCGAGACCCAGTACTTC
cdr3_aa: CASKQGRETQYF

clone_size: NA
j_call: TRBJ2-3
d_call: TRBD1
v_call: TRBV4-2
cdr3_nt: TGTGCCAGCAGCCAACGACAGGGTAGCACAGATACGCAGTATTTT
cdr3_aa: CASSQRQGSTDTQYF

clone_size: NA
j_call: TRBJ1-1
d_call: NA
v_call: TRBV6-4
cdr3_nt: TGTGCCAGCAGATGGTCACCGGGACAGAACACTGAAGCTTTCTTT
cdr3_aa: CASRWSPGQNTEAFF

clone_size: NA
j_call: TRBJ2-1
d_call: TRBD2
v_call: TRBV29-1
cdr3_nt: TGCAGCGTCAATGGAGCGGGGGGGCCCTCCTACAATGAGCAGTTCTTC
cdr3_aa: CSVNGAGGPSYNEQFF

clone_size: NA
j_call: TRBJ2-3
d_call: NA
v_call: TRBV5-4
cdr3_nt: TGTGCCAGCAGCGGGAGGTTAGGGAGCACAGATACGCAGTATTTT
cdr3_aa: CASSGRLGSTDTQYF

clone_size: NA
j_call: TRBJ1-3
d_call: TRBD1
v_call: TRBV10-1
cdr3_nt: TGCGCCATCCTTTACCGGGACAGGTATTCTGGAAACACCATATATTTT
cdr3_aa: CAILYRDRYSGNTIYF

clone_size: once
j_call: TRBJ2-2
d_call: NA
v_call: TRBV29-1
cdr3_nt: TGCAGCTTGGAGATTTCAGGGACCGGGGAGCTGTTTTTT
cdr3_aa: CSLEISGTGELFF

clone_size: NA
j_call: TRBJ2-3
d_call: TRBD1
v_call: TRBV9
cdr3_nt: TGTGCCAGCAGCGACGCAGGGGGCGGGGAAGATACGCAGTATTTT
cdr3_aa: CASSDAGGGEDTQYF